This T cell receptor beta chain derives from a study of tissue T cells after allogeneic stem cell transplantation. This clone was seen a few times. TCRdb's table, derived via immunoSEQ multiplex PCR, lists solely in-frame clones and lacks some. The sample has approximately 550 clones, 45% to 70% seen once. Germline CDR1 and CDR2: SGDLS and YYNGEE. V was trimmed by 0 bases and J by 1 base, leaving 14 bases between them. The CDR3 has 16 amino acids. The material sequenced was spleen tissue, taken at autopsy. This chain links TRBV9 with TRBJ2-7; possibly TRBD2 for D (6 bases). The TCR originated in a female patient aged 40 to 70 with steroid-refractory graft-versus-host disease after an allogeneic stem cell transplant. The graft donor may have given rise to some T cells. The CDR3 bases are TGTGCCAGCAGCGTAGGAGGAAGCGGGCCTTCCTACGAGCAGTACTTC. The encoded protein is CASSVGGSGPSYEQYF.